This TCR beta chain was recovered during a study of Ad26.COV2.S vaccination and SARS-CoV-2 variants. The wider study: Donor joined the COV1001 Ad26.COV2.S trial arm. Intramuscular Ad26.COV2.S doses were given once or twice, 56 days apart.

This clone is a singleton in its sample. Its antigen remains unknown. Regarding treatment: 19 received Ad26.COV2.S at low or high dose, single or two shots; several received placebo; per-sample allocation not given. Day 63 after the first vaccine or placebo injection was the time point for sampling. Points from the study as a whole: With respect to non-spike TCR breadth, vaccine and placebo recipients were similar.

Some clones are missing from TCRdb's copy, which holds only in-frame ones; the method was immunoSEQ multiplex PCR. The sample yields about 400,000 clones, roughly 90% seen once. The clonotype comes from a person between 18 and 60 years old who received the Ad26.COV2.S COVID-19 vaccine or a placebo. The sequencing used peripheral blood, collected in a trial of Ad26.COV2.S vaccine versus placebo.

The CDR3, as DNA: TGTGCCATCAGCAGTACAGATACGCAGTATTTT. Translated: CAISSTDTQYF. V is TRBV10-3 and J is TRBJ2-3; D remains unclear. Germline-derived CDR1 and CDR2 are ENHRY and SYGVKD. The V and J ends lost 6 bases and 3 bases respectively, with 4 bases between them. This CDR3 has 11 residues.